This T cell receptor beta chain originates from a study of T cells in localized non-small cell lung cancer. Study-level results: Compared with tumor, uninvolved adjacent lung displayed greater T cell clonality, ranking highest overall. Because sequencing included only one region (of the tumor), heterogeneity remains possible. Blood T cell density predicted longer survival; adjacent-lung clonality, shorter.

To note about this clone: Its antigen is still unknown.

CDR1 and CDR2 from the germline V gene are SNHLY and FYNNEI. The CDR3 loop spans 13 amino acids. V was cut by 1 base and J by 5 bases, with 6 bases left in between. The table came from immunoSEQ multiplex PCR; TCRdb's copy has only in-frame clones and leaves some out. The sample consists of tens of thousands of clones, about 86% of them appearing once. The source is a woman aged 40 to 75 with stage I lung adenocarcinoma. The chain uses TRBV2 and TRBJ2-1, with D perhaps matching TRBD1 (6 bases). The material was peripheral blood, obtained before any cancer treatment. CDR3 in DNA: TGTGCCAGCAGTGAAGACAGGGACAATGAGCAGTTCTTC. Encoded protein: CASSEDRDNEQFF. Variable domain in full (rest from reference TRBV2 and TRBJ2-1): EPEVTQTPSHQVTQMGQEVILRCVPISNHLYFYWYRQILGQKVEFLVSFYNNEISEKSEIFDDQFSVERPDGSNFTLKIRSTKLEDSAMYFCASSEDRDNEQFFGPGTRLTVL.